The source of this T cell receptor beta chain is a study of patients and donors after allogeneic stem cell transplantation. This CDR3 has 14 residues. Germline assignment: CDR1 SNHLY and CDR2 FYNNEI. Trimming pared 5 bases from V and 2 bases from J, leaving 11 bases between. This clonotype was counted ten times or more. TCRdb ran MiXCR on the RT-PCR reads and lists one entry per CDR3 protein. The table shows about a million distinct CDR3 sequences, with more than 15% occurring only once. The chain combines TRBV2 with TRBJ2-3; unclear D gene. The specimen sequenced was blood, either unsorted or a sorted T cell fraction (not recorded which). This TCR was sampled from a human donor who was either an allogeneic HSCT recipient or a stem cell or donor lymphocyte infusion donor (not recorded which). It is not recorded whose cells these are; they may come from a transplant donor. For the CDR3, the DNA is TGTGCCAGCAGTCTAGGATCCCCCACAGATACGCAGTATTTT. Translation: CASSLGSPTDTQYF.